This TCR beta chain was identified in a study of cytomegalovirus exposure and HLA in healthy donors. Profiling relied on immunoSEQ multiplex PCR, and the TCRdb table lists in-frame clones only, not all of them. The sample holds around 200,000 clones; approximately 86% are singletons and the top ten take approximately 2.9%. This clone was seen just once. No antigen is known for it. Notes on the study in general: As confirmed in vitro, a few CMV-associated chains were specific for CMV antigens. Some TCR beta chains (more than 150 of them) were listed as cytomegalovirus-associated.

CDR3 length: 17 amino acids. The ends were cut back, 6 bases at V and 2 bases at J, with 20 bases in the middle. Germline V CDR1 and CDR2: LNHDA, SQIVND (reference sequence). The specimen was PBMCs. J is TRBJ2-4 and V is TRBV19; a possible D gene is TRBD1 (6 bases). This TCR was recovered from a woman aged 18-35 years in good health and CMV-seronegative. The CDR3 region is CASSPATGSGTKNIQYF. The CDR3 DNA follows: TGTGCCAGTAGCCCAGCAACAGGGAGCGGAACCAAAAACATTCAGTACTTC.